The next 20 T cell receptor beta chains were all read from a single sample in a study of T cell repertoires in cytomegalovirus infection. Their antigens are not known. TCRdb fed the reads into MiXCR, producing one record per CDR3 protein. This sample has around 340,000 distinct CDR3 sequences, with about 27% found just once. The material was cultured PBMCs, obtained from culture after CMV antigen stimulation. The receptors here all came from a human donor in good health (CMV status not recorded). Some clones in this sample may be carry-over from other donors' samples.

This clonotype was seen only a few times. The chain joins TRBV4-2 to TRBJ2-1; TRBD2 matches 8 bases. Germline assignment: CDR1 LGHNA and CDR2 YNFKEQ. Losses at the gene ends were 0 bases for V and 4 bases for J; bases not matched to a gene: 8. There are 17 residues in the CDR3. The chain's CDR3 is CASSQEAAGGPYNEQFF. The CDR3 region has the DNA TGTGCCAGCAGCCAAGAAGCGGCGGGAGGCCCTTACAATGAGCAGTTCTTC.

This clonotype showed up just a few times. This rearrangement joins TRBV7-8 to TRBJ1-1; TRBD1 matches at 9 bases. V was clipped by 6 bases and J by 5 bases; unmatched bases: 10. This CDR3 has 15 amino acids. In germline, CDR1 is SGHVS, CDR2 FQNEAQ. CDR3 nucleotides: TGTGCCAGCAGGGACCCGGGACAGGGAAGGACTGAAGCTTTCTTT. Translation gives CASRDPGQGRTEAFF.

This clonotype has more than one count but fewer than ten. The chain carries TRBV7-3 and TRBJ2-2; tentative D call: TRBD1 (5 bases). Germline CDR1 and CDR2: SGHTA and FQGTGA. Trimming took 4 bases from V and 11 from J, leaving 14 bases between them. This CDR3 contains 13 residues. The CDR3 bases are TGTGCCAGCAGCTCGGTAAAGGGGTTCGAGCTGTTTTTT. Residues: CASSSVKGFELFF.

As DNA, the CDR3 is TGCGCCAGCAGCCAAAGCTCCCCGGGGGACAATGAGCAGTTCTTC. Protein sequence: CASSQSSPGDNEQFF. The V call is TRBV4-1, the J call TRBJ2-1; TRBD2 might be the D (6 bases). Germline V gene sequence: CDR1 MGHRA, CDR2 YSYEKL. Trimming pared 2 bases from V and 5 bases from J, leaving 13 bases between. CDR3 length equals 15 residues.

The chain employs TRBV5-5 and TRBJ2-1; the match to TRBD1 covers 8 bases. This CDR3 spans 18 amino acids. Germline V gene lookup returns CDR1 SGHKS and CDR2 YYEKEE (reference sequence). With 2 bases clipped from V and 7 bases from J, the junction kept 17 bases outside the gene matches. CDR3 region: CASSFPPRQGIFRNEQFF. The CDR3 bases are TGTGCCAGCAGCTTTCCCCCTCGACAGGGGATCTTTAGGAATGAGCAGTTCTTC.

The rearrangement links TRBV20-1 to TRBJ1-2; TRBD1 matches 7 bases. J lost 4 bases, V lost 0 bases, and 5 bases had no gene match. The germline V gene has CDR1 DFQATT and CDR2 SNEGSKA (reference sequence). This CDR3 is 14 amino acids long. The CDR3 sequence: CSARDWDSFYGYTF. In DNA form, the CDR3 reads TGCAGTGCTAGAGATTGGGACAGCTTCTATGGCTACACCTTC.

CDR3 amino acids: CASSSLRDRGDEQFF. The CDR3 DNA follows: TGTGCCAGCAGTAGTTTAAGGGACAGGGGGGATGAGCAGTTCTTC. V usage is TRBV11-1 and J usage is TRBJ2-1, with 11 bases that match TRBD1. CDR1 and CDR2 from the germline V gene are SGHAT and FQDESV (reference sequence). The V segment lost 6 bases and the J segment 8 bases; nucleotides outside the gene matches: 9. This CDR3 is built from 15 residues.

The chain couples TRBV12-5 to TRBJ1-2, with 7 bases that match TRBD1. Germline CDR1 LGHNT, CDR2 FRNRAP. This CDR3 has 13 residues. V was clipped by 1 base and J by 13 bases; unmatched bases: 9. This CDR3 reads CASGLAGTAAATF. Written as DNA, the CDR3 is TGTGCTAGTGGTTTGGCCGGGACAGCCGCTGCCACCTTC.

V usage is TRBV2 and J usage is TRBJ1-4; perhaps TRBD1 as D (5 bases). CDR1 SNHLY and CDR2 FYNNEI come from the germline V gene. The length of the CDR3 is 13 residues. Trimming took off 7 bases at V and 3 bases at J, with 9 bases between the two ends. The CDR3 bases are TGTGCCAGCAACTTCAGGGCTAATGAAAAACTGTTTTTT. It is translated as CASNFRANEKLFF.

The chain couples TRBV7-2 to TRBJ1-6; 9 nucleotides agree with TRBD1. V shed 5 bases and J 8 bases; nucleotides not matched to a gene: 4. This CDR3 comprises 14 residues. From germline, CDR1 is SGHTA and CDR2 FQGNSA. DNA for the CDR3: TGTGCCAGCAGCAAACAGGGGGCGGATTCACCCCTCCACTTT. Amino acids: CASSKQGADSPLHF.

CDR3 residues: CASSARQGRETQYF. The CDR3 DNA is TGTGCCAGCAGCGCTAGACAGGGGAGGGAGACCCAGTACTTC. The J gene is TRBJ2-5, the V gene TRBV25-1, with TRBD1 identical over 8 bases. The CDR3 spans 14 residues. V trimming: 6 bases; J trimming: 5 bases; junction bases outside the gene matches: 8. Per the germline V gene, CDR1 is MGHDK and CDR2 is SYGVNS. Supplemented by reference TRBV25-1 and TRBJ2-5, the full variable domain reads EADIYQTPRYLVIGTGKKITLECSQTMGHDKMYWYQQDPGMELHLIHYSYGVNSTEKGDLSSESTVSRIRTEHFPLTLESARPSHTSQYLCASSARQGRETQYFGPGTRLLVL.

This chain links TRBV6-6 with TRBJ2-7; 10 bases are a match to TRBD2. CDR1 and CDR2 from the germline V gene are MNHNY and SVGAGI (reference sequence). The V segment lost 2 bases and the J segment 2 bases; nucleotides outside the gene matches: 3. This CDR3 contains 15 residues. CDR3 DNA: TGTGCCAGCAGTTACCTAACTAGCGGGGCCTACGAGCAGTACTTC. Translating it yields CASSYLTSGAYEQYF.

The rearrangement joins TRBV7-6 to TRBJ2-1, with D perhaps TRBD2 (6 bases). This CDR3 comprises 15 residues. Trimming left V 5 bases short and J 7 bases short, with 18 bases between. Germline loops: CDR1 SGHVS, CDR2 FNYEAQ. The CDR3 DNA reads TGTGCCAGCAGCCCGCGGGACTCCGCCCAAAATGAGCAGTTCTTC. It specifies CASSPRDSAQNEQFF.

In this sample, this clonotype turned up a few times. The chain carries TRBV12-3 or TRBV12-4 and TRBJ1-5; 8 nucleotides match TRBD1. The CDR3 contains 15 residues. J gave up 6 bases and V 3 bases, and 7 bases lay outside the gene matches. In nucleotides, the CDR3 is TGTGCCAGCAGTTTCTCGCAGGGGGCTTCTCAGCCCCAGCATTTT. Encoded protein: CASSFSQGASQPQHF.

This clonotype was observed once. The DNA for the CDR3 is TGCGCCAGCAGCTTGGGGGCTAGCGGGGGACAAGAGACCCAGTACTTC. Translating gives CASSLGASGGQETQYF. The chain is built from TRBV5-1 and TRBJ2-5; 10 bases agree with TRBD2. CDR3 length: 16 residues. From germline, CDR1 is SGHRS and CDR2 YFSETQ. V shed 0 bases, J shed 2 bases, and the junction held 4 bases outside the gene matches.

This clonotype appeared a few times. The chain is built from TRBV12-3 or TRBV12-4 and TRBJ1-5, with 7 bases that match TRBD1. The CDR3 contains 14 residues. Losses at the gene ends were 6 bases for V and 3 bases for J; bases not matched to a gene: 5. For the CDR3, the DNA is TGTGCCAGCAGGGGGGGACAGTACAATCAGCCCCAGCATTTT. It is translated as CASRGGQYNQPQHF.

CDR3 residues: CASSLHGLNTEAFF. The DNA for the CDR3 is TGTGCCAGCAGCCTCCATGGACTGAACACTGAAGCTTTCTTT. The V and J genes are TRBV3-1 and TRBJ1-1; D is unresolved. The germline V and J ends were trimmed by 4 bases and 0 bases, with 9 bases remaining between them. In germline, CDR1 is LGHDT, CDR2 YNNKEL (reference sequence). This CDR3 has 14 residues.

The CDR3: CASSGGGPNTEAFF. In nucleotides, the CDR3 is TGTGCCAGCAGCGGCGGGGGGCCGAACACTGAAGCTTTCTTT. This rearrangement joins TRBV7-6 to TRBJ1-1; D perhaps matches TRBD1 (6 bases). The CDR3 sequence is 14 residues long. V dropped 5 bases and J dropped 1 base, with 11 bases sitting between them. CDR1 is SGHVS, CDR2 FNYEAQ, per germline. Based on the CDR3 plus reference TRBV7-6 and TRBJ1-1, the full variable domain is GAGVSQSPRYKVTKRGQDVALRCDPISGHVSLYWYRQALGQGPEFLTYFNYEAQQDKSGLPNDRFSAERPEGSISTLTIQRTEQRDSAMYRCASSGGGPNTEAFFGQGTRLTVV.

This clonotype was seen at least ten times. V and J are TRBV6-1 and TRBJ2-7; no clear D gene. Germline CDR1 and CDR2: MNHNS and SASEGT. The CDR3 is 14 amino acids. With 1 base removed from V and 0 bases from J, the gap between germline ends came to 7 bases. CDR3 sequence (DNA): TGTGCCAGCAGTGAAGGGCCGGCCTCCTACGAGCAGTACTTC. It codes for CASSEGPASYEQYF.

The chain is built from TRBV20-1 and TRBJ2-3; weak D call: TRBD2 (7 bases). The CDR3 is 17 residues long. CDR1 and CDR2 (germline): DFQATT, SNEGSKA (reference sequence). V was cut by 5 bases and J by 2 bases, with 23 bases left in between. The CDR3 coding sequence is TGCAGTGCTGCGGGGGCCCAGGGAAGCGGGAACACAGATACGCAGTATTTT. Its protein product is CSAAGAQGSGNTDTQYF.